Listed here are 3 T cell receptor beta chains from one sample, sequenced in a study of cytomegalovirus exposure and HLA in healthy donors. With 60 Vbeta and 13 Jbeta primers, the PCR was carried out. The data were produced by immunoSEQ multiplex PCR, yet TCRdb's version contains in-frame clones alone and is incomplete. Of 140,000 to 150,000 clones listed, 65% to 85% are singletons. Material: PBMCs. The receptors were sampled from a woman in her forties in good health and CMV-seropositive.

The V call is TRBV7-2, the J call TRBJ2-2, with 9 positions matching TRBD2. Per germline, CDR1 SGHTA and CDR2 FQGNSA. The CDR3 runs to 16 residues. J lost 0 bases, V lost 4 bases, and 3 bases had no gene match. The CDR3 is CASSSSSGTNTGELFF. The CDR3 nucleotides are TGTGCCAGCAGCTCATCTAGCGGGACGAACACCGGGGAGCTGTTTTTT. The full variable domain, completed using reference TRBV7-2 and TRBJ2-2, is GAGVSQSPSNKVTEKGKDVELRCDPISGHTALYWYRQSLGQGLEFLIYFQGNSAPDKSGLPSDRFSAERTGGSVSTLTIQRTQQEDSAVYLCASSSSSGTNTGELFFGEGSRLTVL.

The CDR3 region is CASSLPTGGASGANVLTF. The CDR3 nucleotides read TGTGCCAGCAGCCTACCTACAGGGGGCGCATCTGGGGCCAACGTCCTGACTTTC. The chain links TRBV7-9 to TRBJ2-6; 9 bases line up with TRBD1. J was trimmed by 1 base and V by 5 bases; bases with no gene match: 9. Per germline, CDR1 SEHNR and CDR2 FQNEAQ (reference sequence). The CDR3 runs 18 residues.

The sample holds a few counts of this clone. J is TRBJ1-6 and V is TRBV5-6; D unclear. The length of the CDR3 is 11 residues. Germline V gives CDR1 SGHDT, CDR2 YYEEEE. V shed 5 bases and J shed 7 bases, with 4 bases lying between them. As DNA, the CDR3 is TGTGCCAGCAGTCGGAATTCACCCCTCCACTTT. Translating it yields CASSRNSPLHF.